These 2 T cell receptor beta chains were sequenced from one sample in a study of blood T cell repertoires in COVID-19. TCRdb keeps only in-frame clones here, not all; method: immunoSEQ multiplex PCR. The table lists around 86,000 clones, around 86% of them singletons. The sample comprised peripheral blood. The receptors were sampled from a woman of 80 years or more with acute or convalescent COVID-19.

The chain is built from TRBV5-5 and TRBJ1-1; D gene unclear. The CDR3 length is 14 residues. From germline, CDR1 is SGHKS and CDR2 YYEKEE (reference sequence). The ends were cut back, 0 bases at V and 1 base at J, with 7 bases in the middle. In DNA, the CDR3 is TGTGCCAGCAGCTTGGTCGGCGGGAACACTGAAGCTTTCTTT. Translated: CASSLVGGNTEAFF.

This clone was seen more than once but under ten times. V gene TRBV5-1 combines with J gene TRBJ2-1; 11 positions match TRBD2. The CDR3 contains 15 residues. CDR1 and CDR2 (germline): SGHRS, YFSETQ. V lost 9 bases to trimming and J lost 7 bases; unmatched junction nucleotides: 12. CDR3: CANVLAGGPGNEQFF. CDR3 sequence (DNA): TGCGCCAACGTCTTAGCGGGAGGGCCGGGGAATGAGCAGTTCTTC.